Shown below are 30 T cell receptor beta chains from a single sample sequenced in a study of cytomegalovirus exposure and HLA in healthy donors. Amplification used 60 Vbeta primers and 13 Jbeta primers. Data came from immunoSEQ multiplex PCR; TCRdb stores just in-frame clones and leaves some out. The sample contains more than 100,000 clones, nearly 80% of which appear only once. Sequenced input: PBMCs. All receptors derive from a woman in her 30s in good health and CMV-seropositive.

This clone was detected only once. The rearrangement uses TRBV9 and TRBJ2-6, with 7 bases identical to TRBD1. The CDR3 is 18 residues long. J gave up 0 bases and V 4 bases, and 10 bases lay outside the gene matches. Germline CDR1 is SGDLS and CDR2 is YYNGEE. The CDR3: CASSPLNRGPSGANVLTF. The CDR3 nucleotides read TGTGCCAGCAGCCCCCTGAACAGGGGCCCCTCTGGGGCCAACGTCCTGACTTTC.

The V and J genes are TRBV18 and TRBJ2-7, with D tentatively TRBD1 (6 bases). V was clipped by 3 bases and J by 2 bases, with 11 bases between them. The CDR3 length is 14 residues. CDR1 and CDR2 from the germline V gene are KGHSH and LQKENI. The CDR3 DNA reads as TGTGCCAGCTCACCCTCCCAGGGGACCTACGAGCAGTACTTC. Encoded protein: CASSPSQGTYEQYF.

The chain recombines TRBV5-6 with TRBJ2-7; 7 positions agree with TRBD1. CDR3 length: 14 residues. V was pared by 1 base and J by 2 bases, with 3 bases of the junction left unmatched. From germline, CDR1 is SGHDT and CDR2 YYEEEE. The chain's CDR3 is CASSLWDRTYEQYF. The CDR3 bases are TGTGCCAGCAGCTTGTGGGACAGAACCTACGAGCAGTACTTC.

The chain recombines TRBV29-1 with TRBJ2-7, with 10 bases lining up with TRBD2. CDR3 length: 14 residues. Germline loops: CDR1 SQVTM, CDR2 ANQGSEA. Trimming at V came to 4 bases and at J to 7 bases, leaving 10 bases not matched to a gene. CDR3 nucleotides: TGCAGCGTTGGCGAGGGACTAGCGTTTTATGAGCAGTACTTC. Residues: CSVGEGLAFYEQYF.

J is TRBJ1-1 and V is TRBV7-2; D gene unclear. Per the germline V gene, CDR1 is SGHTA and CDR2 is FQGNSA. Between the trimmed V and J ends, which lost 6 bases and 1 base, there was a span of 15 bases. The CDR3 covers 15 residues. The CDR3 DNA reads TGTGCCAGCAGGTGGGAGGGTGGAGCGAACACTGAAGCTTTCTTT. Translating gives CASRWEGGANTEAFF.

This clone was seen a handful of times. J is TRBJ2-6 and V is TRBV5-6, with a tentative D call TRBD1 (5 bases). The CDR3 covers 15 residues. Germline CDR1 SGHDT, CDR2 YYEEEE. Between the trimmed V and J ends, which lost 4 bases and 5 bases, there was a span of 13 bases. The DNA for the CDR3 is TGTGCCAGCAGCGGGGCGCCGATCAGGGCCAACGTCCTGACTTTC. It specifies CASSGAPIRANVLTF.

CDR3 protein: CATSIFGTGGEKLFF. The CDR3 nucleotides are TGTGCCACCAGCATCTTCGGGACAGGGGGTGAAAAACTGTTTTTT. This rearrangement joins TRBV15 to TRBJ1-4, with 11 bases that match TRBD1. The junction had 5 bases not matched to a gene; V was cut back by 4 bases and J by 7 bases. This CDR3 region has 15 residues. Germline V lookup: CDR1 LNHNV, CDR2 YYDKDF (reference sequence).

The genes are TRBV2 and TRBJ1-2; D gene uncertain. This CDR3 spans 13 amino acids. Germline V gives CDR1 SNHLY, CDR2 FYNNEI. Trimming took off 6 bases at V and 5 bases at J, with 13 bases between the two ends. The CDR3 region is CASSLAGSYGYTF. The CDR3 region has the DNA TGTGCCAGCAGCCTCGCCGGGTCATATGGCTACACCTTC. The full variable domain, rest sourced from reference TRBV2 and TRBJ1-2, is EPEVTQTPSHQVTQMGQEVILRCVPISNHLYFYWYRQILGQKVEFLVSFYNNEISEKSEIFDDQFSVERPDGSNFTLKIRSTKLEDSAMYFCASSLAGSYGYTFGSGTRLTVV.

A few counts support this clone. The rearrangement links TRBV28 to TRBJ1-1; D remains unclear. The V gene's germline CDR1 is MDHEN and CDR2 SYDVKM. The CDR3 consists of 12 residues. Deletions cut 8 bases from V and 4 bases from J, with 11 bases between. The CDR3 loop is CASVGQSTEAFF. CDR3 DNA: TGTGCCAGCGTTGGGCAAAGCACTGAAGCTTTCTTT. The variable domain in full, with the rest retrieved from reference TRBV28 and TRBJ1-1, is DVKVTQSSRYLVKRTGEKVFLECVQDMDHENMFWYRQDPGLGLRLIYFSYDVKMKEKGDIPEGYSVSREKKERFSLILESASTNQTSMYLCASVGQSTEAFFGQGTRLTVV.

The chain is built from TRBV30 and TRBJ1-2; the match to TRBD1 covers 9 bases. Germline-derived CDR1 and CDR2 are GTSNPN and SVGIG (reference sequence). J was trimmed by 5 bases and V by 0 bases; bases with no gene match: 7. The CDR3 covers 15 residues. The CDR3 DNA reads TGTGCCTGGAGTGTTTCGGGACAGGGACGGTATGGCTACACCTTC. Translation: CAWSVSGQGRYGYTF.

This clone was counted between two and nine times. The chain combines TRBV6-1 with TRBJ2-6; D may be TRBD2 (5 bases). The CDR3 has 18 residues. CDR1 and CDR2 from the germline V gene are MNHNS and SASEGT. Trimming took off 0 bases at V and 0 bases at J, with 12 bases between the two ends. The CDR3 bases are TGTGCCAGCAGTGAAGCGTGGGTCCGGGGCTCTGGGGCCAACGTCCTGACTTTC. This sequence encodes CASSEAWVRGSGANVLTF.

The CDR3 DNA reads TGTGCCAGCAGCTCGGGACTAGCGTTCTTCAATGAGCAGTTCTTC. Amino acid sequence: CASSSGLAFFNEQFF. This chain joins TRBV7-9 and TRBJ2-1; 10 bases fit TRBD2. J gave up 6 bases and V 4 bases, and 6 bases lay outside the gene matches. CDR1 is SEHNR and CDR2 is FQNEAQ in the germline V gene (reference sequence). The CDR3 has 15 amino acids.

This sequence joins TRBV5-1 and TRBJ2-3, with 7 bases identical to TRBD2. The junction had 9 bases not matched to a gene; V was cut back by 2 bases and J by 0 bases. Germline CDR1 reads SGHRS; CDR2 reads YFSETQ. CDR3 size: 17 residues. CDR3 coding DNA: TGCGCCAGCAGCTTAAGGCGGGGGTTTTCTAGCACAGATACGCAGTATTTT. This encodes CASSLRRGFSSTDTQYF.

V and J are TRBV30 and TRBJ2-4; 7 bases match TRBD2. Losses at the gene ends were 0 bases for V and 12 bases for J; bases not matched to a gene: 8. The germline V gene encodes CDR1 GTSNPN and CDR2 SVGIG (reference sequence). The CDR3 contains 13 residues. DNA for the CDR3: TGTGCCTGGAGTGTATTGGGGACGGGGGGTCAGTACTTC. Translation: CAWSVLGTGGQYF. Looking up the rest from reference TRBV30 and TRBJ2-4 gives the full variable domain: SQTIHQWPATLVQPVGSPLSLECTVEGTSNPNLYWYRQAAGRGLQLLFYSVGIGQISSEVPQNLSASRPQDRQFILSSKKLLLSDSGFYLCAWSVLGTGGQYFGAGTRLSVL.

The chain uses TRBV6-5 and TRBJ2-5, with 10 bases fitting TRBD1. TRBJ2-7 matches the DNA end more closely, so the J call is doubtful. Germline V gives CDR1 MNHEY, CDR2 SVGAGI. CDR3 length: 12 amino acids. CDR3 DNA sequence: TGTCCTAATAAGGGACAGGGGTCCGAGCAGTACTTC. This codes for CPNKGQGSEQYF.

The genes are TRBV19 and TRBJ1-5, with 8 bases aligning to TRBD1. The CDR3 length is 17 residues. Germline lookup yields CDR1 LNHDA and CDR2 SQIVND (reference sequence). V dropped 6 bases and J dropped 0; count of bases not matched to a gene: 10. The CDR3 coding sequence is TGTGCCAGTAGCTTCAGGACAGGGTCGGGTAGCAATCAGCCCCAGCATTTT. Protein: CASSFRTGSGSNQPQHF.

The table lists this clone with a count of one. The V and J genes are TRBV10-3 and TRBJ2-6, with 7 bases matching TRBD1. The V gene end was trimmed by 5 bases and the J gene end by 4 bases; junction bases not matched to a gene: 11. Germline CDR1 reads ENHRY; CDR2 reads SYGVKD. CDR3 length: 17 residues. This chain's CDR3 is CAISLQGTSLGANVLTF. CDR3 nucleotides: TGTGCCATCAGTCTACAGGGGACGTCTCTCGGGGCCAACGTCCTGACTTTC.

Only a few counts were recorded for this clone. This rearrangement joins TRBV30 to TRBJ2-2; 12 nucleotides line up with TRBD1. CDR3 length: 14 amino acids. Unmatched junction bases numbered 4, after V lost 5 bases and J lost 6 bases. The germline V gene has CDR1 GTSNPN and CDR2 SVGIG (reference sequence). CDR3 DNA: TGTGCCTGGGACCGGGACAGGGGGCCCGGGGAGCTGTTTTTT. It codes for CAWDRDRGPGELFF.

V is TRBV28 and J is TRBJ2-7; weak D call: TRBD1 (6 bases). Trimming took off 6 bases at V and 3 bases at J, with 15 bases between the two ends. The CDR3 loop spans 14 amino acids. Germline V gene data show CDR1 as MDHEN and CDR2 as SYDVKM. The CDR3 here is CASSSTGFIYEQYF. CDR3 nucleotides: TGTGCCAGCAGCTCTACAGGGTTTATCTACGAGCAGTACTTC. The complete variable domain, with remaining parts taken from reference TRBV28 and TRBJ2-7, reads DVKVTQSSRYLVKRTGEKVFLECVQDMDHENMFWYRQDPGLGLRLIYFSYDVKMKEKGDIPEGYSVSREKKERFSLILESASTNQTSMYLCASSSTGFIYEQYFGPGTRLTVT.

This clone was counted many times. This chain links TRBV5-6 with TRBJ1-1; no firm D call. CDR1 and CDR2 from the germline V gene are SGHDT and YYEEEE. V lost 2 bases and J 7 bases, leaving 15 bases between the germline ends. This CDR3 is built from 14 residues. This CDR3 reads CASSLRGRTSEAFF. In DNA, the CDR3 is TGTGCCAGCAGCTTACGCGGCCGAACGAGTGAAGCTTTCTTT.

This clone was seen a few times. The chain is built from TRBV7-3 and TRBJ2-1; maybe TRBD2 (7 bases). Deletions cut 3 bases from V and 7 bases from J, with 10 bases between. Germline CDR1 reads SGHTA; CDR2 reads FQGTGA. The CDR3 spans 13 residues. Written as DNA, the CDR3 is TGTGCCAGCAGCTTGGGGGGGCGGAATGAGCAGTTCTTC. Protein sequence: CASSLGGRNEQFF. The full variable domain, completed using reference TRBV7-3 and TRBJ2-1, is GAGVSQTPSNKVTEKGKYVELRCDPISGHTALYWYRQSLGQGPEFLIYFQGTGAADDSGLPNDRFFAVRPEGSVSTLKIQRTERGDSAVYLCASSLGGRNEQFFGPGTRLTVL.

This chain joins TRBV5-4 and TRBJ1-2, with 7 bases lining up with TRBD1. Germline loops: CDR1 SGHNT, CDR2 YYREEE (reference sequence). V dropped 5 bases and J dropped 2; count of bases not matched to a gene: 9. CDR3 size: 15 residues. CDR3 sequence (DNA): TGTGCCAGCAGACCTCCAGGGGGTAAAAACTATGGCTACACCTTC. As protein: CASRPPGGKNYGYTF.

V usage is TRBV5-1 and J usage is TRBJ1-1, with D possibly being TRBD1 (5 bases). V was trimmed by 4 bases and J by 1 base, leaving 11 bases between them. The CDR3 has 14 amino acids. Germline assignment: CDR1 SGHRS and CDR2 YFSETQ. The CDR3 DNA follows: TGCGCCAGCAGCAGGGGCGTTGGGAACACTGAAGCTTTCTTT. It encodes CASSRGVGNTEAFF.

The gene calls are TRBV5-4 and TRBJ1-6; 8 bases align to TRBD1. CDR1 is SGHNT and CDR2 is YYREEE in the germline V gene (reference sequence). With V trimmed by 4 bases and J by 8 bases, 14 bases remained unmatched. This CDR3 comprises 17 residues. CDR3 loop: CASSTDRGMSPYSPLHF. In DNA form, the CDR3 reads TGTGCCAGCAGCACAGACAGGGGAATGTCGCCCTATTCACCCCTCCACTTT. Full variable domain (outside the CDR3, taken from reference TRBV5-4 and TRBJ1-6): ETGVTQSPTHLIKTRGQQVTLRCSSQSGHNTVSWYQQALGQGPQFIFQYYREEENGRGNFPPRFSGLQFPNYSSELNVNALELDDSALYLCASSTDRGMSPYSPLHFGNGTRLTVT.

V gene TRBV9 combines with J gene TRBJ2-2, with TRBD1 matching over 7 bases. J was trimmed by 1 base and V by 3 bases; bases with no gene match: 6. The CDR3 sequence is 16 residues long. Germline V gives CDR1 SGDLS, CDR2 YYNGEE. This chain's CDR3 is CASSGRQGGNTGELFF. CDR3 sequence (DNA): TGTGCCAGCAGCGGCAGACAGGGTGGGAACACCGGGGAGCTGTTTTTT.

This clone was seen just once. The chain combines TRBV4-3 with TRBJ1-1; no reliable D call. The ends were cut back, 0 bases at V and 0 bases at J, with 8 bases in the middle. Germline V gene data show CDR1 as LGHNA and CDR2 as YSLEER. This CDR3 is built from 15 residues. CDR3 sequence: CASSQDLTVNTEAFF. The CDR3 DNA reads as TGCGCCAGCAGCCAAGATTTAACGGTGAACACTGAAGCTTTCTTT.

The genes are TRBV10-3 and TRBJ2-3; D is undetermined. The CDR3 runs to 13 residues. The germline V gene encodes CDR1 ENHRY and CDR2 SYGVKD. Trimming left V 0 bases short and J 6 bases short, with 7 bases between. The CDR3 protein is CAISESRQDTQYF. The CDR3 DNA follows: TGTGCCATCAGTGAGTCGAGGCAGGATACGCAGTATTTT.

The CDR3 loop reads CASRMGQIYGYTF. DNA for the CDR3: TGTGCCAGCAGGATGGGACAGATCTATGGCTACACCTTC. The V and J genes are TRBV28 and TRBJ1-2, with 7 nucleotides matching TRBD1. The CDR3 spans 13 residues. Germline V gene lookup returns CDR1 MDHEN and CDR2 SYDVKM. J lost 4 bases, V lost 6 bases, and 5 bases had no gene match.

The chain combines TRBV6-1 with TRBJ2-7; 11 bases fit TRBD2. There are 16 residues in the CDR3. V lost 2 bases and J lost 1; bases outside the gene matches: 4. CDR1 and CDR2 (germline): MNHNS, SASEGT. The CDR3 loop is CASSEFGTSGSYEQYF. CDR3 coding DNA: TGTGCCAGCAGTGAATTTGGGACTAGCGGATCCTACGAGCAGTACTTC.

This clone was counted only a few times. This chain links TRBV2 with TRBJ2-2, with D tentatively TRBD1 (6 bases). The CDR3 is 14 amino acids. The V and J ends lost 4 bases and 4 bases respectively, with 10 bases between them. The germline V gene encodes CDR1 SNHLY and CDR2 FYNNEI. Written as DNA, the CDR3 is TGTGCCAGCAGTGGGCAGGGGATCACCGGGGAGCTGTTTTTT. Its protein is CASSGQGITGELFF.